These 21 T cell receptor beta chains share one sample of origin, sequenced in a study of cytomegalovirus exposure and HLA in healthy donors (dated by TCRdb to 2016 to 2017). Preparation of the library involved the immunoSEQ multiplex PCR assay. A mixture of 60 forward primers for TCR Vbeta segments and 13 reverse primers for TCR Jbeta segments was used in the multiplex PCR. TCRdb carries this immuneACCESS record with in-frame sequences only. Its versions omit some clonotypes, under half of them owing to an unresolved V gene in the studies checked, with the rest unexplained. This sample is represented by 170,000 or so clones; over 70% of them were singletons. The top ten clones comprise 2% to 2.5% of the sample. The specimen sequenced was PBMCs. These receptor sequences come from a woman in her 30s in good health and CMV-seronegative.

This clone was seen a few times. The chain carries TRBV7-8 and TRBJ2-1; perhaps TRBD2 as D (5 bases). V was trimmed by 1 base and J by 9 bases, leaving 10 bases between them. The CDR3 covers 13 residues. CDR1 and CDR2 (germline): SGHVS, FQNEAQ. The CDR3 loop is CASSLDPGSEQFF. The CDR3 bases are TGTGCCAGCAGCTTAGACCCGGGAAGTGAGCAGTTCTTC.

This rearrangement joins TRBV19 to TRBJ2-3, with 10 bases fitting TRBD2. The germline V gene has CDR1 LNHDA and CDR2 SQIVND (reference sequence). V lost 6 bases and J lost 6; bases outside the gene matches: 9. CDR3 length: 15 amino acids. CDR3 protein: CASRTLAGTPDTQYF. In DNA form, the CDR3 reads TGTGCCAGTAGGACACTAGCGGGAACCCCGGATACGCAGTATTTT.

The chain is built from TRBV10-1 and TRBJ2-1, with a weak D call TRBD1 (5 bases). V gave up 4 bases and J gave up 5 bases, with 9 bases separating them. CDR3 length equals 13 residues. From germline, CDR1 is WNHNN and CDR2 SYGVQD (reference sequence). The chain's CDR3 is CASSVGRDNEQFF. Written as DNA, the CDR3 is TGCGCCAGCAGTGTCGGCAGGGACAATGAGCAGTTCTTC.

This clone was found a few times. The J gene is TRBJ2-4, the V gene TRBV5-4; 10 bases agree with TRBD1. The V gene end was trimmed by 4 bases and the J gene end by 4 bases; junction bases not matched to a gene: 8. Looked up from germline, CDR1 is SGHNT and CDR2 is YYREEE (reference sequence). The CDR3 totals 16 residues. CDR3 residues: CASSQGQGSPKNIQYF. CDR3 sequence (DNA): TGTGCCAGCAGCCAGGGACAGGGGAGTCCGAAAAACATTCAGTACTTC.

The chain recombines TRBV28 with TRBJ2-7; the match to TRBD1 covers 7 bases. The ends lost 3 bases at V and 2 bases at J; junction bases unmatched: 10. Germline V gives CDR1 MDHEN, CDR2 SYDVKM. This CDR3 is built from 16 residues. For the CDR3, the DNA is TGTGCCAGCAGTTTTCCCCACAGGGGCCAAACCTACGAGCAGTACTTC. Amino acids: CASSFPHRGQTYEQYF.

CDR3 in DNA: TGTGCCAGTAGTACCTTCCCAAAAGGACAGGGCTTTAATCAGCCCCAGCATTTT. It is translated as CASSTFPKGQGFNQPQHF. The chain recombines TRBV19 with TRBJ1-5; 8 bases map to TRBD1. The germline CDR1 and CDR2 sequences are LNHDA and SQIVND (reference sequence). CDR3 length: 18 amino acids. V was clipped by 4 bases and J by 4 bases; unmatched bases: 15.

This sequence joins TRBV5-1 and TRBJ2-1, with TRBD1 as a possible D gene (6 bases). Germline CDR1 reads SGHRS; CDR2 reads YFSETQ. With 4 bases removed from V and 3 bases from J, the gap between germline ends came to 14 bases. CDR3 length: 15 residues. The CDR3 DNA is TGCGCCAGCAGCCGACAGGTTTCGAACTACAATGAGCAGTTCTTC. Its translation: CASSRQVSNYNEQFF.

In this sample, this clone turned up a few times. This chain connects TRBV28 to TRBJ2-5; 9 bases agree with TRBD2. Germline V lookup: CDR1 MDHEN, CDR2 SYDVKM. The ends lost 3 bases at V and 1 base at J; junction bases unmatched: 6. This CDR3 is 16 amino acids long. This CDR3 reads CASSFLGSGGQETQYF. CDR3 in DNA: TGTGCCAGCAGTTTTCTTGGTAGCGGGGGCCAAGAGACCCAGTACTTC.

The J gene is TRBJ2-1, the V gene TRBV14, with a weak D call TRBD1 (5 bases). The CDR3 has 16 residues. Trimming stripped 1 base from V and 4 bases from J, with 14 bases between. Germline V gene sequence: CDR1 SGHDN, CDR2 FVKESK. The CDR3 nucleotides read TGTGCCAGCAGCCAAGTTAGCCTAGGGGCATACAATGAGCAGTTCTTC. Its protein product is CASSQVSLGAYNEQFF.

The CDR3 sequence is CASSPQTSGSDTQYF. CDR3 nucleotides: TGTGCCAGCAGCCCGCAGACTAGCGGCTCAGATACGCAGTATTTT. The chain uses TRBV7-2 and TRBJ2-3; TRBD2 matches at 9 bases. Per the germline V gene, CDR1 is SGHTA and CDR2 is FQGNSA. V lost 5 bases and J lost 4; bases outside the gene matches: 7. There are 15 residues in the CDR3.

The CDR3 nucleotides read TGTGCCAGCAGCTCACACAGGGGAGCAAATTCCTACGAGCAGTACTTC. This sequence encodes CASSSHRGANSYEQYF. This chain connects TRBV11-2 to TRBJ2-7; 7 nucleotides line up with TRBD1. Germline V gene sequence: CDR1 SGHAT, CDR2 FQNNGV. V trimming: 4 bases; J trimming: 1 base; junction bases outside the gene matches: 10. The CDR3 extends over 16 amino acids.

This clone came up a few times. This chain joins TRBV5-6 and TRBJ2-4; D unclear. This CDR3 has 16 amino acids. Per the germline V gene, CDR1 is SGHDT and CDR2 is YYEEEE. With 3 bases removed from V and 0 bases from J, the gap between germline ends came to 13 bases. The CDR3 is CASSSRLRIAKNIQYF. CDR3 nucleotide sequence: TGTGCCAGCAGCTCGAGACTGAGAATAGCCAAAAACATTCAGTACTTC.

About this clone itself: The identical CDR3 is also encoded by other nucleotide sequences in the sample. J is TRBJ2-3 and V is TRBV7-9, with D possibly being TRBD2 (6 bases). The V gene lost 2 bases and the J gene lost 6 bases, with 12 bases spanning the gap. The CDR3 loop spans 14 amino acids. Germline V gene lookup returns CDR1 SEHNR and CDR2 FQNEAQ (reference sequence). The CDR3 DNA reads as TGTGCCAGCAGCTTAACTGGGAGGATCGATACGCAGTATTTT. It is translated as CASSLTGRIDTQYF.

Remarks on this clone: Sequence at one end of the junction differs from germline and may be a read error. J is TRBJ2-5 and V is TRBV5-6; 9 nucleotides match TRBD1. The CDR3 runs to 16 residues. Germline V gene data show CDR1 as SGHDT and CDR2 as YYEEEE. Here the CDR3 DNA reads TGTGTCAGCAGCGTTTACACAGGGGGCCGTCAAGAGACCCAGTACTTC. Its translation is CVSSVYTGGRQETQYF. Full variable domain (remainder filled in from reference TRBV5-6 and TRBJ2-5): DAGVTQSPTHLIKTRGQQVTLRCSPKSGHDTVSWYQQALGQGPQFIFQYYEEEERQRGNFPDRFSGHQFPNYSSELNVNALLLGDSALYLCVSSVYTGGRQETQYFGPGTRLLVL.

This clone was observed a handful of times. This chain joins TRBV28 and TRBJ2-2; D may be TRBD1 (6 bases). This CDR3 is 15 amino acids long. Germline assignment: CDR1 MDHEN and CDR2 SYDVKM. V dropped 6 bases and J dropped 1 base, with 12 bases sitting between them. The CDR3 DNA reads as TGTGCCAGCAGCTCGGACAGAATGAACACCGGGGAGCTGTTTTTT. Translated: CASSSDRMNTGELFF.

This chain connects TRBV19 to TRBJ2-2; possible D gene TRBD2, 5 bases. The germline CDR1 and CDR2 sequences are LNHDA and SQIVND (reference sequence). This CDR3 has 16 residues. V was cut by 2 bases and J by 1 base, with 11 bases left in between. This CDR3 reads CASSIRGSGNTGELFF. In nucleotides, the CDR3 is TGTGCCAGTAGTATACGGGGAAGCGGGAACACCGGGGAGCTGTTTTTT.

This chain connects TRBV14 to TRBJ1-3, with D possibly being TRBD1 (5 bases). The germline gives CDR1 SGHDN, CDR2 FVKESK. This CDR3 contains 17 residues. V gave up 4 bases and J gave up 0 bases, with 16 bases separating them. CDR3: CASSPTRQPFSGNTIYF. The DNA of the CDR3 is TGTGCCAGCAGCCCTACCCGACAGCCTTTCTCTGGAAACACCATATATTTT.

The genes are TRBV7-2 and TRBJ2-2; no definite D call. There are 15 residues in the CDR3. Germline values: CDR1 SGHTA, CDR2 FQGNSA. Trimming stripped 1 base from V and 4 bases from J, with 10 bases between. The CDR3 DNA is TGTGCCAGCAGCTTAGATCCCGTCTTCACCGGGGAGCTGTTTTTT. It yields the protein CASSLDPVFTGELFF.

This sequence joins TRBV11-2 and TRBJ1-6; D is ambiguous. Trimming pared 0 bases from V and 10 bases from J, leaving 7 bases between. In germline, CDR1 is SGHAT, CDR2 FQNNGV. The CDR3 runs 13 residues. DNA for the CDR3: TGTGCCAGCAGCTTAGATCTACGCTCACCCCTCCACTTT. This codes for CASSLDLRSPLHF.

The gene calls are TRBV27 and TRBJ2-4; 9 bases fit TRBD1. This CDR3 comprises 14 residues. Trimming cost V 5 bases and J 4 bases; bases outside gene matches: 3. CDR1 and CDR2 from the germline V gene are MNHEY and SMNVEV (reference sequence). CDR3 coding DNA: TGTGCCAGCAGTGGGACAGGGATTAAAAACATTCAGTACTTC. Its translation is CASSGTGIKNIQYF.

The chain carries TRBV6-1 and TRBJ1-2; TRBD1 aligns across 9 bases. The CDR3 contains 16 residues. The germline V gene has CDR1 MNHNS and CDR2 SASEGT. J gave up 1 base and V 1 base, and 4 bases lay outside the gene matches. In DNA, the CDR3 is TGTGCCAGCAGTGAAGAGGGGGGACAGGGTAACTATGGCTACACCTTC. It yields the protein CASSEEGGQGNYGYTF.